The following is a TCR beta chain sequence with its context. The target antigen is unknown. One end of the junction is discordant with germline, which a read error may explain. The data derive from a study of Graves' ophthalmopathy and Graves' hyperthyroidism. Amplified TCR beta CDR3 regions were obtained using RNA transcripts as template. An initial RT-PCR round employing HTBI primers preceded a second-round multiplex PCR. TCRdb called the multiplex PCR reads again in MiXCR, with one record for every CDR3 protein. The table shows about 640,000 distinct CDR3 sequences, with roughly 41% occurring only once. General study findings and limits: Most expanded thyroid clonotypes above 0.001 frequency also appeared in blood.

The source of this sequence is an adult man with Graves' ophthalmopathy. Sample: peripheral blood.

CDR3 loop: CASTPTGTDEKLLF. The CDR3 region has the DNA TGTGCCAGCACCCCGACAGGGACGGATGAAAAGCTGCTTTTT. V and J are TRBV7-3 and TRBJ1-4, with TRBD1 identical over 7 bases. The germline V gene encodes CDR1 SGHTA and CDR2 FQGTGA. The CDR3 is 14 amino acids.